This T cell receptor (beta chain) was observed in a study of control samples from healthy donors and cancer patients (dated by TCRdb to 2020 to 2021). Libraries were constructed by the immunoSEQ multiplex PCR assay. Imported from immuneACCESS, the table was reduced by TCRdb to in-frame sequences with V and J called. These copies leave out some clones; in studies compared against another copy, an unresolved V gene accounts for under half, and the cause of the remainder is not known. This sample comprises 70,000 to 75,000 clones, approximately 89% of them detected only once. The top ten clones comprise about 19% of the sample. Including the terminal cysteine and phenylalanine, the CDR3 comprises 13 residues. CDR3 DNA is the only sequence kept; it has 39 bases, read in frame from the first base. V has 1 base trimmed and J has 11 bases trimmed; junction bases matching no gene number 3. Reading the germline V gene (reference sequence) gives CDR1 SEHNR and CDR2 FQNEAQ.

About this clone itself: Its antigen target is currently unknown. No base quality information exists; no much larger clone differs at one position.

The origin of this receptor is a man aged 55 to 69 with lung cancer. The sequence joins TRBV7-9 to TRBJ1-4; 8 nucleotides in the junction match TRBD1. The sequencing sample was made of PBMCs. The sequenced DNA is TGTGCCAGCAGCTTAGGTCAGGGGGCGAAACTGTTTTTT. The resulting protein is CASSLGQGAKLFF.